This T cell receptor beta chain was identified during a study of vaccination and CD4 T cells after COVID-19. The ends lost 0 bases at V and 2 bases at J; junction bases unmatched: 18. Germline V lookup: CDR1 DFQATT, CDR2 SNEGSKA (reference sequence). The CDR3 loop spans 20 amino acids. Researchers used the Oncomine TCR Beta short-read assay to sequence DNA from cultured CD4+ T cells. Each CDR3 protein gets one entry after TCRdb re-called the PCR reads with MiXCR. The table lists 25,000 to 30,000 distinct CDR3 sequences, roughly 60% of them singletons. Treatment specified: approximately nine-day PBMC culture with coronavirus spike peptide pools or control peptides (ViraFEST assay). Peptide pool stimulation in ViraFEST expanded antigen-specific T cells, whose TCRs were then sequenced. Following a culture period (approximately 11 days), negative selection was used to isolate CD4+ T cells. To note about this clonotype: Its antigen is still unknown.

Study-wide findings and caveats: In convalescent patients, 304 of 307 vaccine-specific clones were mono-reactive for SARS-CoV-2 spike.

The chain links TRBV20-1 to TRBJ1-5, with TRBD1 identical over 8 bases. Specimen: CD4+ T cells from blood, cultured in vitro, collected after SARS-CoV-2 vaccination. The clonotype comes from a human donor who received a COVID-19 vaccine. The CDR3 region is CSARDRLGTGLNHGNQPQHF. In nucleotides, the CDR3 is TGCAGTGCTAGAGATCGCTTAGGGACAGGCCTAAACCATGGCAATCAGCCCCAGCATTTT.